The 26 T cell receptor beta chains reported below all come from one sample, sequenced in a study of human T cells and chemical hapten exposure (dated by TCRdb to the early 2020s). What this sample's time point label stands for: patch test 2, 6 weeks after DPC sensitization. Reading the label with the study, this specimen's treatment or condition is: therapeutic diphenylcyclopropenone sensitization with weekly scalp DPC. The protocol used for the library was RACE. The sequencing machine was a NextSeq 500. In TCRdb, the public reads were trimmed at Q25 with fastp and aligned with MiXCR, with productive beta chains retained. Entries that share a CDR3 protein sequence are merged under the most common genes and DNA. Counted in this sample were about 400,000 distinct CDR3 sequences; roughly 6% of them appeared once. The ten top clones hold about 6% of the sample. The material was whole blood, obtained in connection with sensitization to the hapten diphenylcyclopropenone (DPC). The receptor set was obtained from a woman between 18 and 29 years old with alopecia areata. Some clones in this sample may be carry-over from other donors' samples.

This clonotype was seen many times. The chain couples TRBV9 to TRBJ2-3; D not certain. This CDR3 comprises 15 residues. Germline CDR1 and CDR2: SGDLS and YYNGEE. V lost 2 bases to trimming and J lost 6 bases, with 16 bases between them. The CDR3 sequence: CASSVGLSHPDTQYF. The CDR3 bases are TGTGCCAGCAGCGTTGGCCTCTCCCATCCCGATACGCAGTATTTT.

This chain links TRBV29-1 with TRBJ2-5; 8 bases are shared with TRBD2. CDR1 is SQVTM and CDR2 is ANQGSEA in the germline V gene. CDR3 size: 13 residues. The V and J ends lost 3 bases and 5 bases, in that order; junction bases with no gene match: 5. The CDR3 DNA follows: TGCAGCGTTGAGCGGGGGGAGAGGGAGACCCAGTACTTC. Residues: CSVERGERETQYF.

This clonotype was detected a few times. Written as DNA, the CDR3 is TGCAGTGCTAGAGATCTTCTTGGGACAGGGAACACAGATACGCAGTATTTT. Its translation is CSARDLLGTGNTDTQYF. The chain has TRBV20-1 and TRBJ2-3; the match to TRBD1 covers 9 bases. The CDR3 is 17 amino acids. Germline V lookup: CDR1 DFQATT, CDR2 SNEGSKA (reference sequence). With 0 bases clipped from V and 2 bases from J, the junction kept 9 bases outside the gene matches.

As concerns this clonotype: A read error may explain this, as a much larger clone is one base away. The gene calls are TRBV29-1 and TRBJ2-1, with 11 positions matching TRBD2. The CDR3 runs to 12 residues. Germline values: CDR1 SQVTM, CDR2 ANQGSEA. CDR3 sequence reads: CSVEATSGEQSF. The CDR3 coding sequence is TGCAGCGTTGAAGCGACTAGCGGGGAGCAGTCCTTC.

This chain links TRBV5-6 with TRBJ2-7, with D possibly matching TRBD1 (5 bases). V was pared by 1 base and J by 6 bases, with 8 bases between. The CDR3 is 12 residues long. Germline CDR1 and CDR2: SGHDT and YYEEEE. The CDR3 DNA reads as TGTGCCAGCAGCTTGACAGGTCCCGAGCAGTACTTC. Amino acid sequence: CASSLTGPEQYF.

The genes are TRBV3-1 and TRBJ2-7; D gene ambiguous. Trimming shortened V by 4 bases and J by 2 bases, and 18 bases separated the two germline ends. The CDR3 loop spans 16 amino acids. Looked up from germline, CDR1 is LGHDT and CDR2 is YNNKEL (reference sequence). CDR3 DNA sequence: TGTGCCAGCAGCCGTGGGTTTCAGGACCCAGCCTACGAGCAGTACTTC. Protein: CASSRGFQDPAYEQYF.

This clonotype was counted ten times or more. The rearrangement links TRBV20-1 to TRBJ1-5, with a possible D match to TRBD1 (6 bases). Germline V lookup: CDR1 DFQATT, CDR2 SNEGSKA (reference sequence). The V end was cut by 4 bases, the J end by 9 bases, with 19 bases between. The CDR3 totals 14 residues. CDR3 in amino acids: CSAIWGPPSSPQHF. Written as DNA, the CDR3 is TGCAGTGCTATATGGGGGCCGCCCTCGTCGCCCCAGCATTTT.

This clonotype was picked up many times. V gene TRBV20-1 combines with J gene TRBJ1-5; D is undetermined. CDR1 DFQATT and CDR2 SNEGSKA come from the germline V gene (reference sequence). Deletions cut 1 base from V and 2 bases from J, with 9 bases between. This CDR3 contains 14 residues. The CDR3 sequence is CSARVQEGNQPQHF. The CDR3 DNA follows: TGCAGTGCTAGAGTTCAGGAGGGCAATCAGCCCCAGCATTTT.

This clonotype was counted a few times. CDR3 residues: CASSIRQGPNTDTQYF. CDR3 in DNA: TGTGCCAGCAGCATCCGACAGGGTCCGAACACAGATACGCAGTATTTT. The V call is TRBV9, the J call TRBJ2-3, with 7 bases identical to TRBD1. V was clipped by 4 bases and J by 2 bases; unmatched bases: 10. CDR3 size: 16 residues. Germline V CDR1 and CDR2: SGDLS, YYNGEE. The complete variable domain, with remaining parts taken from reference TRBV9 and TRBJ2-3, reads DSGVTQTPKHLITATGQRVTLRCSPRSGDLSVYWYQQSLDQGLQFLIQYYNGEERAKGNILERFSAQQFPDLHSELNLSSLELGDSALYFCASSIRQGPNTDTQYFGPGTRLTVL.

This clonotype was counted a few times. The rearrangement joins TRBV6-2 or TRBV6-3 to TRBJ2-1; 7 bases fit TRBD1. After removal of 6 bases from V and 7 bases from J, the junction contained 9 bases not matched to a gene. The CDR3 runs 14 residues. Germline V lookup: CDR1 MNHEY, CDR2 SVGEGT. CDR3 protein: CASRSGTVRNEQFF. CDR3 coding DNA: TGTGCCAGCAGATCCGGGACAGTAAGGAATGAGCAGTTCTTC.

This clonotype was observed a handful of times. This chain connects TRBV4-1 to TRBJ2-6; D gene ambiguous. The CDR3 has 17 residues. V lost 0 bases and J 1 base, leaving 10 bases between the germline ends. Looked up from germline, CDR1 is MGHRA and CDR2 is YSYEKL. The CDR3 loop is CASSQDNWISGANVLTF. Written as DNA, the CDR3 is TGCGCCAGCAGCCAAGATAATTGGATATCTGGGGCCAACGTCCTGACTTTC.

The chain couples TRBV20-1 to TRBJ2-3, with TRBD2 matching over 11 bases. Unmatched junction bases numbered 4, after V lost 1 base and J lost 4 bases. The CDR3 is 15 amino acids. Per germline, CDR1 DFQATT and CDR2 SNEGSKA (reference sequence). The CDR3: CSARVAGGLPDTQYF. DNA of the CDR3: TGCAGTGCTAGAGTAGCGGGGGGGCTCCCAGATACGCAGTATTTT.

This sequence joins TRBV5-1 and TRBJ1-5; no reliable D call. Per germline, CDR1 SGHRS and CDR2 YFSETQ. Between the trimmed V and J ends, which lost 4 bases and 4 bases, there was a span of 12 bases. CDR3 size: 14 residues. The DNA of the CDR3 is TGCGCCAGCAGCCCGGACCTGGGTAATCAGCCCCAGCATTTT. It encodes CASSPDLGNQPQHF.

This clonotype occurred many times. The chain links TRBV12-3 or TRBV12-4 to TRBJ1-4; a possible D gene is TRBD1 (6 bases). The CDR3 is 15 residues long. The V end lost 3 bases, the J end lost 10 bases, and 18 bases lay between the germline ends. In nucleotides, the CDR3 is TGTGCCAGCAGTTTTTCCTCCCAGGGGACTGGAAAACTGTTTTTT. Its translation: CASSFSSQGTGKLFF.

The table lists this clonotype with a few counts. V usage is TRBV27 and J usage is TRBJ2-7, with TRBD2 matching over 10 bases. V gave up 5 bases and J gave up 6 bases; unmatched junction bases: 7. The germline gives CDR1 MNHEY, CDR2 SMNVEV (reference sequence). The CDR3 totals 14 residues. The CDR3 reads CASSLISGGREQYF. CDR3 coding DNA: TGTGCCAGCAGTCTAATTAGCGGGGGGCGCGAGCAGTACTTC.

The V gene is TRBV7-2, the J gene TRBJ2-7; D gene unclear. There are 13 residues in the CDR3. Looked up from germline, CDR1 is SGHTA and CDR2 is FQGNSA. Trimming left V 0 bases short and J 5 bases short, with 8 bases between. In DNA, the CDR3 is TGTGCCAGCAGCTTAGCAGGGCCCAACGAGCAGTACTTC. Amino acid sequence: CASSLAGPNEQYF.

Only a few counts were recorded for this clonotype. The CDR3 sequence: CASSTTTSGGAIYEQYF. The CDR3 DNA reads TGTGCCAGCAGCACCACAACTAGCGGGGGGGCCATATACGAGCAGTACTTC. The chain links TRBV28 to TRBJ2-7; 13 bases are shared with TRBD2. CDR1 and CDR2 from the germline V gene are MDHEN and SYDVKM. This CDR3 contains 17 residues. V dropped 6 bases and J dropped 4; count of bases not matched to a gene: 12.

This clonotype appeared a few times. CDR3 bases: TGTGCCAGCAGTTACTCGAAATATTCCGGACCGGGCGAGACCCAGTACTTC. Translation gives CASSYSKYSGPGETQYF. The rearrangement links TRBV6-5 to TRBJ2-5; D is uncertain. Germline CDR1 reads MNHEY; CDR2 reads SVGAGI. The CDR3 runs to 17 residues. Between the trimmed V and J ends, which lost 0 bases and 5 bases, there was a span of 19 bases.

This clonotype was seen ten or more times. The chain employs TRBV25-1 and TRBJ1-2; the D is unclear. This CDR3 has 14 residues. Looked up from germline, CDR1 is MGHDK and CDR2 is SYGVNS. Trimming stripped 3 bases from V and 8 bases from J, with 16 bases between. The CDR3 coding sequence is TGTGCCAGCAGTGATAGACACGCCATGGAGGGCTACACCTTC. This codes for CASSDRHAMEGYTF.

V is TRBV7-2 and J is TRBJ1-2; D possibly corresponds to TRBD1 (5 bases). Trimming cost V 2 bases and J 4 bases, with 20 bases left between them. This CDR3 spans 17 amino acids. The germline V gene has CDR1 SGHTA and CDR2 FQGNSA. The CDR3 protein is CASSLMGRGVQAYGYTF. The CDR3 region has the DNA TGTGCCAGCAGCTTAATGGGCCGGGGGGTACAGGCCTATGGCTACACCTTC.

The table lists this clonotype with a few counts. V and J are TRBV12-3 or TRBV12-4 and TRBJ1-5, with D perhaps TRBD1 (6 bases). The CDR3 covers 16 residues. V was shortened by 5 bases and J by 5 bases, with 19 bases between the two germline ends. CDR3 sequence: CASSPTGSVNYQPQHF. CDR3 DNA sequence: TGTGCCAGCAGTCCCACAGGGTCGGTCAATTATCAGCCCCAGCATTTT.

The chain recombines TRBV20-1 with TRBJ2-1; 11 bases agree with TRBD2. The CDR3 is 14 residues long. The germline CDR1 and CDR2 sequences are DFQATT and SNEGSKA (reference sequence). V dropped 5 bases and J dropped 4; count of bases not matched to a gene: 4. The CDR3 reads CSAAGTSGYNEQFF. The DNA for the CDR3 is TGCAGTGCTGCCGGGACTAGCGGTTACAATGAGCAGTTCTTC.

This clonotype showed up many times. The rearrangement links TRBV18 to TRBJ1-1; D gene ambiguous. Per the germline V gene, CDR1 is KGHSH and CDR2 is LQKENI. The CDR3 sequence is 13 residues long. Trimming stripped 6 bases from V and 8 bases from J, with 16 bases between. CDR3 residues: CASSRTTAEEAFF. In nucleotides, the CDR3 is TGTGCCAGCTCCCGAACAACTGCGGAAGAAGCTTTCTTT.

V is TRBV12-3 or TRBV12-4 and J is TRBJ1-5, with 8 bases fitting TRBD1. This CDR3 has 14 residues. With V trimmed by 7 bases and J by 2 bases, 4 bases remained unmatched. CDR3 loop: CASKPTGGNQPQHF. In DNA, the CDR3 is TGTGCCAGCAAGCCGACAGGGGGCAATCAGCCCCAGCATTTT.

CDR3 amino acids: CASSSLDRVQETQYF. Here the CDR3 DNA reads TGTGCCAGCAGTTCCCTCGACAGGGTCCAAGAGACCCAGTACTTC. The chain is built from TRBV27 and TRBJ2-5, with 7 bases identical to TRBD1. Trimming at V came to 4 bases and at J to 1 base, leaving 6 bases not matched to a gene. The CDR3 contains 15 residues. Germline values: CDR1 MNHEY, CDR2 SMNVEV (reference sequence).

This clonotype was observed a few times. The CDR3 here is CSARGVGNYGYTF. Here the CDR3 DNA reads TGCAGTGCTAGGGGGGTTGGGAACTATGGCTACACCTTC. The rearrangement links TRBV20-1 to TRBJ1-2, with D perhaps matching TRBD1 (5 bases). Germline V gene data show CDR1 as DFQATT and CDR2 as SNEGSKA (reference sequence). The CDR3 has 13 residues. V lost 3 bases and J 2 bases, leaving 10 bases between the germline ends.